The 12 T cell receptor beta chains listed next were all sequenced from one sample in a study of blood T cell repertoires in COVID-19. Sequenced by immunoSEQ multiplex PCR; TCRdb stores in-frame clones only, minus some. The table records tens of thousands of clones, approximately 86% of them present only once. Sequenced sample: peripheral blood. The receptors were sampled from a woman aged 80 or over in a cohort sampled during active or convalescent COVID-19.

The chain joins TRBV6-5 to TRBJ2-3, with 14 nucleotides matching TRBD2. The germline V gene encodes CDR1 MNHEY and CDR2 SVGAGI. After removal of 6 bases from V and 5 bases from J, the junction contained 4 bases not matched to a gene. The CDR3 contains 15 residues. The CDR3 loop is CASRVGLAGVDTQYF. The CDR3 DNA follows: TGTGCCAGCAGGGTGGGACTAGCGGGAGTAGATACGCAGTATTTT.

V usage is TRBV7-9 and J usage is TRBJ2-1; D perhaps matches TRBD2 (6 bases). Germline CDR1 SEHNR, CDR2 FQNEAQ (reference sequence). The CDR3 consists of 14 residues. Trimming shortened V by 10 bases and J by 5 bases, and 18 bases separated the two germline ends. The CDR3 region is CATRGQGGDNEQFF. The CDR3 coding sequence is TGTGCCACCCGGGGTCAGGGAGGAGACAATGAGCAGTTCTTC.

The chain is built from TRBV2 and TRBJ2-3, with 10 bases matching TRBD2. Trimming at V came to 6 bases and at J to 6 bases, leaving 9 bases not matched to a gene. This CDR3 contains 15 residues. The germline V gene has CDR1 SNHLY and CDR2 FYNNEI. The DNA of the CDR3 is TGTGCCAGCAGGGCTTGGCCGGGACTAGCGGATACGCAGTATTTT. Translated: CASRAWPGLADTQYF.

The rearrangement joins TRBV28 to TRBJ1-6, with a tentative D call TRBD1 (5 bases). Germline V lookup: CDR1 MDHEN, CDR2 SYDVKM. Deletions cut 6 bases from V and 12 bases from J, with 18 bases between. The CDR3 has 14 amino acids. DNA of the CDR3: TGTGCCAGCAGACCCGCAGGGAGGGTCCTACCCCTCCACTTT. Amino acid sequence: CASRPAGRVLPLHF.

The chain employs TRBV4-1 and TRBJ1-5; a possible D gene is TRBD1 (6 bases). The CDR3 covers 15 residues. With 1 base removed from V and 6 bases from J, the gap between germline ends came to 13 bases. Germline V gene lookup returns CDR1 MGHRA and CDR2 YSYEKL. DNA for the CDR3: TGCGCCAGCAGCCAAGTCCCAGGGGTAACTCAGCCCCAGCATTTT. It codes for CASSQVPGVTQPQHF.

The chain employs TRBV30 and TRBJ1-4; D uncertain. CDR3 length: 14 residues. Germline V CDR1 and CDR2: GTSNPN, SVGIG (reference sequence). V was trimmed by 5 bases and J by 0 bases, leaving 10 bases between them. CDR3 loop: CAWGGATTNEKLFF. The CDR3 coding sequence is TGTGCCTGGGGCGGAGCTACAACTAATGAAAAACTGTTTTTT.

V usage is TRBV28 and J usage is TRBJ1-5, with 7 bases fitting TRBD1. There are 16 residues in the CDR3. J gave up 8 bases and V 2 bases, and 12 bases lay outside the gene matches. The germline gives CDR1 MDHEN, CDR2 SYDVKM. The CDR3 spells CASSLGDRAPREPQHF. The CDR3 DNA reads TGTGCCAGCAGTTTAGGCGACAGGGCCCCTAGAGAGCCCCAGCATTTT.

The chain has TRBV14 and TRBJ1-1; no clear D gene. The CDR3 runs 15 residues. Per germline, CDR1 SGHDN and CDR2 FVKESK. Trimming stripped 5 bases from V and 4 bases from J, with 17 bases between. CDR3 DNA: TGTGCCAGCAGCGCGACTCGGGGTCTTGGCACTGAAGCTTTCTTT. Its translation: CASSATRGLGTEAFF.

This CDR3 is CASSYISSGEQFF. The CDR3 DNA reads TGTGCCAGCAGTTACATCTCCAGCGGGGAGCAGTTCTTC. J is TRBJ2-1 and V is TRBV6-2 or TRBV6-3; D might be TRBD2 (6 bases). Germline-derived CDR1 and CDR2 are MNHEY and SVGEGT. Trimming pared 2 bases from V and 10 bases from J, leaving 12 bases between. The CDR3 extends over 13 amino acids.

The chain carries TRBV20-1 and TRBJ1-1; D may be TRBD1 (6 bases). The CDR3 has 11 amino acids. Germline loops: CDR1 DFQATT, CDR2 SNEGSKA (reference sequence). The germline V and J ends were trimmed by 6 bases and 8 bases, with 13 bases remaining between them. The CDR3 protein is CSATQGPEAFF. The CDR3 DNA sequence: TGCAGTGCAACACAGGGCCCCGAAGCTTTCTTT.

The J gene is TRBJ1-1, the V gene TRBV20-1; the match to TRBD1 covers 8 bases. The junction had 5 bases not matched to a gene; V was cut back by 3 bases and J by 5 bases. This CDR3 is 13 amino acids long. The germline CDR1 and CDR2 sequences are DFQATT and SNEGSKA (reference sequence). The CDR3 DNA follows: TGCAGTGCTAGTCAGGGGGCAAGAACTGAAGCTTTCTTT. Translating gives CSASQGARTEAFF.

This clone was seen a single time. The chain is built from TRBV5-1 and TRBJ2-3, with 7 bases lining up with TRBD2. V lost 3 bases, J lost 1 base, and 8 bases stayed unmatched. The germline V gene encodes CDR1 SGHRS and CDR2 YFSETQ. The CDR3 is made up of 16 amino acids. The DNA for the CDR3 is TGCGCCAGCAGCTCGGGGGGTGGATTGGGCACAGATACGCAGTATTTT. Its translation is CASSSGGGLGTDTQYF. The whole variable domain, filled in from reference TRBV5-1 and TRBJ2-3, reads KAGVTQTPRYLIKTRGQQVTLSCSPISGHRSVSWYQQTPGQGLQFLFEYFSETQRNKGNFPGRFSGRQFSNSRSEMNVSTLELGDSALYLCASSSGGGLGTDTQYFGPGTRLTVL.